The 30 T cell receptor beta chains below all came from one sample that was sequenced in a study of T cells expressing NK-cell markers (TCRdb year 2020). To prepare the library, 5' RACE was applied. The instrument given in TCRdb is Illumina HiSeq 2000. Each entry corresponds to one CDR3 protein sequence from reads that TCRdb reprocessed, and DNA is not given. The table for this sample shows some 440,000 distinct CDR3 sequences. The ten largest clones take up approximately 1.5% of the sample. Sample: blood T cells: a sorted CD56 or NKG2C T cell subset, CD4+ or CD8+ T cells, or bulk PBMC T cells (not recorded which). These receptors were collected from a woman aged 45-65 years in good health. Donor details come from another sample of the same person, matched by shared clones.

The chain couples TRBV20-1 to TRBJ2-2; TCRdb outputs TRBD2, but without DNA this stays unchecked. Germline loops: CDR1 DFQATT, CDR2 SNEGSKA (reference sequence). This CDR3 has 17 residues. CDR3 loop: CSARDPGGGRDTGELFF.

The V and J genes are TRBV9 and TRBJ2-7; no DNA is available, so the TRBD1 call from TCRdb remains unchecked. Germline lookup yields CDR1 SGDLS and CDR2 YYNGEE. CDR3 size: 13 residues. CDR3 residues: CASSPSPLYEQYF.

The rearrangement uses TRBV20-1 and TRBJ1-6; TCRdb returns TRBD1, unconfirmable since there is no DNA. CDR3 length: 15 amino acids. The germline CDR1 and CDR2 sequences are DFQATT and SNEGSKA (reference sequence). Here the CDR3 reads CSARDVDRNNSPLHF.

This chain joins TRBV12-3 or TRBV12-4 and TRBJ2-7; no DNA is available, so the TRBD1 call from TCRdb remains unchecked. The CDR3 length is 13 residues. CDR3: CASSRGRAYEQYF.

The chain recombines TRBV20-1 with TRBJ2-1; checking the TCRdb D call of TRBD1 is not possible without DNA. This CDR3 region has 13 residues. Germline CDR1 is DFQATT and CDR2 is SNEGSKA (reference sequence). The CDR3 is CSSPGQAGNEQFF.

The chain couples TRBV20-1 to TRBJ2-5. Per germline, CDR1 DFQATT and CDR2 SNEGSKA (reference sequence). The CDR3 loop spans 14 amino acids. This chain's CDR3 is CSASLIVSYETQYF.

The rearrangement joins TRBV10-1 to TRBJ2-7; TCRdb picks TRBD2, but there is no DNA to check that call. The germline CDR1 and CDR2 sequences are WNHNN and SYGVQD (reference sequence). There are 15 residues in the CDR3. The CDR3 sequence: CASSESTSGIYEQYF.

This rearrangement joins TRBV20-1 to TRBJ2-3; the TCRdb D gene call, TRBD1, has no DNA to confirm it. This CDR3 is built from 17 residues. Germline V gene sequence: CDR1 DFQATT, CDR2 SNEGSKA (reference sequence). The CDR3: CSAPPRGAQYPTDTQYF.

The chain carries TRBV5-1 and TRBJ2-1. This CDR3 has 12 residues. The germline V gene has CDR1 SGHRS and CDR2 YFSETQ. CDR3 in amino acids: CASSFRQDEQFF.

V is TRBV4-1 and J is TRBJ2-3. There are 16 residues in the CDR3. Germline-derived CDR1 and CDR2 are MGHRA and YSYEKL. This CDR3 reads CASSQVGLAATDTQYF.

The chain employs TRBV7-9 and TRBJ2-7; TCRdb gives TRBD1 as the D gene, but with no DNA this cannot be confirmed. Germline V gene sequence: CDR1 SEHNR, CDR2 FQNEAQ (reference sequence). The CDR3 spans 16 residues. This CDR3 reads CASSSYRAGRLYEQYF.

The CDR3: CASSLLPRETQYF. The V gene is TRBV5-1, the J gene TRBJ2-5. The CDR3 length is 13 residues. Germline V gives CDR1 SGHRS, CDR2 YFSETQ.

This CDR3 is CASSLTTGESPQHF. This chain joins TRBV12-3 or TRBV12-4 and TRBJ1-5; TCRdb names TRBD1, which stays unverified in the absence of DNA. The CDR3 is 14 residues long.

The V and J genes are TRBV25-1 and TRBJ2-1; the D call of TRBD1 rests on TCRdb alone, since no DNA is present to check it. CDR1 MGHDK and CDR2 SYGVNS come from the germline V gene. The CDR3 has 14 residues. CDR3 sequence: CASSAPGAGVEQFF.

The genes are TRBV9 and TRBJ2-3. In germline, CDR1 is SGDLS, CDR2 YYNGEE. The CDR3 has 14 residues. The CDR3 sequence: CASSVDGSRDTQYF.

The J gene is TRBJ2-5, the V gene TRBV20-1; lacking DNA, the TRBD2 call made by TCRdb goes unchecked. This CDR3 region has 13 residues. Germline V gives CDR1 DFQATT, CDR2 SNEGSKA (reference sequence). The CDR3 protein is CSARLGGFETQYF.

The chain combines TRBV12-3 or TRBV12-4 with TRBJ2-7. The CDR3 spans 12 residues. CDR3 sequence reads: CASSNGRYEQYF.

CDR3 amino acids: CASTLSGSGYNEQFF. The chain employs TRBV19 and TRBJ2-1; the TCRdb D gene call, TRBD2, has no DNA to confirm it. Germline V gene data show CDR1 as LNHDA and CDR2 as SQIVND (reference sequence). CDR3 length equals 15 residues.

The rearrangement links TRBV15 to TRBJ2-3; no DNA is available, so the TRBD2 call from TCRdb remains unchecked. The CDR3 spans 15 residues. The germline gives CDR1 LNHNV, CDR2 YYDKDF (reference sequence). CDR3 in amino acids: CATAREASGTDTQYF.

The V and J genes are TRBV6-2 or TRBV6-3 and TRBJ2-7; as DNA is missing, the TRBD2 call by TCRdb cannot be tested. CDR3 length equals 15 residues. Germline V gene lookup returns CDR1 MNHEY and CDR2 SVGEGT. The CDR3 protein is CASKLAGMTLYEQYF.

This chain joins TRBV29-1 and TRBJ2-2; TCRdb picks TRBD2, but there is no DNA to check that call. The germline V gene has CDR1 SQVTM and CDR2 ANQGSEA. The CDR3 length is 15 residues. CDR3 sequence reads: CSVGASGGGSGELFF.

The chain links TRBV29-1 to TRBJ2-7; TCRdb's D call of TRBD1 is untestable without DNA. The V gene's germline CDR1 is SQVTM and CDR2 ANQGSEA. CDR3 length equals 12 residues. The CDR3: CSVTPRPYEQYF.

The chain employs TRBV24-1 and TRBJ2-5; there is no DNA to check the TCRdb D call of TRBD1. This CDR3 comprises 16 residues. CDR1 is KGHDR and CDR2 is SFDVKD in the germline V gene. The CDR3 loop is CATSDPQPDRVETQYF.

The V and J genes are TRBV5-1 and TRBJ1-5; the TCRdb call, TRBD1, lacks DNA for checking. Per germline, CDR1 SGHRS and CDR2 YFSETQ. The CDR3 has 15 residues. CDR3 region: CASSLDGTDNQPQHF.

The chain's CDR3 is CASSSMTGDYEQYF. This chain uses TRBV5-1 with TRBJ2-7; there is no DNA to check the TCRdb D call of TRBD1. The CDR3 spans 14 residues. Germline CDR1 and CDR2: SGHRS and YFSETQ.

V and J are TRBV5-1 and TRBJ2-6. Germline loops: CDR1 SGHRS, CDR2 YFSETQ. The CDR3 has 16 amino acids. CDR3 sequence: CASSLAGSPGANVLTF.

V gene TRBV29-1 combines with J gene TRBJ2-7; TCRdb's D call of TRBD1 is untestable without DNA. The germline V gene has CDR1 SQVTM and CDR2 ANQGSEA. The CDR3 runs 14 residues. CDR3 residues: CSILSGGGFNEQYF.

The chain couples TRBV7-2 to TRBJ2-1; TCRdb gives TRBD2 as the D gene, but with no DNA this cannot be confirmed. CDR3 length: 17 residues. Germline loops: CDR1 SGHTA, CDR2 FQGNSA. The CDR3 sequence is CASSISRLAGGYNEQFF.

The chain joins TRBV7-8 to TRBJ1-2. The CDR3 totals 13 residues. The germline V gene encodes CDR1 SGHVS and CDR2 FQNEAQ. This CDR3 is CASSYQDNYGYTF.

This chain uses TRBV15 with TRBJ2-2; TCRdb's D gene call, TRBD1, goes unchecked for lack of DNA. This CDR3 region has 15 residues. CDR1 LNHNV and CDR2 YYDKDF come from the germline V gene (reference sequence). This chain's CDR3 is CATSSAGTGSGELFF.